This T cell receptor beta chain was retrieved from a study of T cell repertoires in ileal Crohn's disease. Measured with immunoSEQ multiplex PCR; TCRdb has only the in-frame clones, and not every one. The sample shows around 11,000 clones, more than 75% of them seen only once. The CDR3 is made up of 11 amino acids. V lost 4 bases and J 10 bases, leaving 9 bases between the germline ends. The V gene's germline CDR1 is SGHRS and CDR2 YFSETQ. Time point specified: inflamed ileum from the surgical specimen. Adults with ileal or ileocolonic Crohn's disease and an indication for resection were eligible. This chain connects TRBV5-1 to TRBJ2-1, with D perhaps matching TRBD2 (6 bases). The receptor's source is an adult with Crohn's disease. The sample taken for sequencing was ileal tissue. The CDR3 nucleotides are TGCGCCAGCAGCCTAGGACTAGAGCAGTTCTTC. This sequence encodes CASSLGLEQFF. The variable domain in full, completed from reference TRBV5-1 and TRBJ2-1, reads KAGVTQTPRYLIKTRGQQVTLSCSPISGHRSVSWYQQTPGQGLQFLFEYFSETQRNKGNFPGRFSGRQFSNSRSEMNVSTLELGDSALYLCASSLGLEQFFGPGTRLTVL.